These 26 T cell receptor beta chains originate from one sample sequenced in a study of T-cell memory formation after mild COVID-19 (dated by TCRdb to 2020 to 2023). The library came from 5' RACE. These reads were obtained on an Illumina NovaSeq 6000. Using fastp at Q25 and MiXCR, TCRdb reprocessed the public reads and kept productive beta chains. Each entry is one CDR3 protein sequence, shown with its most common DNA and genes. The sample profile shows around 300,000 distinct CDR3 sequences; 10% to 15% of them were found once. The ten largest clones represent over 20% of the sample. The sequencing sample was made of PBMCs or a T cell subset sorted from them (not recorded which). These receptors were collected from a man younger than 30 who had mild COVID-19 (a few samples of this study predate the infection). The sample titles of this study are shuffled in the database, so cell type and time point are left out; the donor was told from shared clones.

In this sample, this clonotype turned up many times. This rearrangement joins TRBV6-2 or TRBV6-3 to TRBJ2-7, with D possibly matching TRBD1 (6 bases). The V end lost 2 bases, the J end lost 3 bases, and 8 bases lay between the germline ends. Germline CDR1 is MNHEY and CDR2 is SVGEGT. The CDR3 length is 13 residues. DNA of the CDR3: TGTGCCAGCAGTTACCGGGACAACTACGAGCAGTACTTC. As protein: CASSYRDNYEQYF.

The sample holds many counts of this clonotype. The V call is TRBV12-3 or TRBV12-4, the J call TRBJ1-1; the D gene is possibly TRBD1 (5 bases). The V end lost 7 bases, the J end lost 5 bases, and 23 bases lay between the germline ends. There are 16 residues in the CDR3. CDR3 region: CASTLEGLLEYTEAFF. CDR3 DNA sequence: TGTGCCAGCACCCTAGAGGGGTTACTGGAATATACTGAAGCTTTCTTT.

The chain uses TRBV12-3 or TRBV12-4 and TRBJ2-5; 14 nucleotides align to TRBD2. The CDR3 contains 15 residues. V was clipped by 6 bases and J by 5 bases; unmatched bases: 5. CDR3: CASRTGTSGGETQYF. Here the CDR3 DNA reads TGTGCCAGCAGGACTGGGACTAGCGGGGGCGAGACCCAGTACTTC.

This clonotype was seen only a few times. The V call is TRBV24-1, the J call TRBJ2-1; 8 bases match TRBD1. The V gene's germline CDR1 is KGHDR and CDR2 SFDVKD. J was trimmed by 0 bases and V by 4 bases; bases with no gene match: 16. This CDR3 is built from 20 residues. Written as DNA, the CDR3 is TGTGCCACCAGTGAGACCGGACAGGGCCGTTGGGGAAGCTCCTACAATGAGCAGTTCTTC. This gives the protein CATSETGQGRWGSSYNEQFF.

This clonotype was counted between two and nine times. The CDR3 protein is CSVEDREPEAFF. The CDR3 DNA follows: TGCAGCGTTGAAGATCGGGAACCTGAAGCTTTCTTT. The gene calls are TRBV29-1 and TRBJ1-1; D remains ambiguous. Germline CDR1 reads SQVTM; CDR2 reads ANQGSEA. Deletions cut 0 bases from V and 6 bases from J, with 8 bases between. The CDR3 length is 12 residues.

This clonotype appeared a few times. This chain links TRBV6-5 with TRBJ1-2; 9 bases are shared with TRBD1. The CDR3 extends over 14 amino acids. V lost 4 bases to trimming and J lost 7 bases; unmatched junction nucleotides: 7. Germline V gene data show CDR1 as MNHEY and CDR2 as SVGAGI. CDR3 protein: CASSFGQGSSGYTF. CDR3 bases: TGTGCCAGCAGTTTCGGACAGGGGTCCTCTGGCTACACCTTC.

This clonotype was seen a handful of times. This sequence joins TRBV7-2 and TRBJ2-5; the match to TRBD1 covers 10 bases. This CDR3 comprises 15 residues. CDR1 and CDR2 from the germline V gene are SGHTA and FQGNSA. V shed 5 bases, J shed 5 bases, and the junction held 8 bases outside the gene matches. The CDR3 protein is CASSPWTGGYETQYF. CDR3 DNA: TGTGCCAGCAGCCCATGGACAGGGGGGTACGAGACCCAGTACTTC.

CDR3 bases: TGTGCCAGCAGCGCCTCCCAGGGCGACCCTGTTATCTATAATTCACCCCTCCACTTT. The encoded protein is CASSASQGDPVIYNSPLHF. This chain links TRBV9 with TRBJ1-6, with a possible D match to TRBD1 (5 bases). Germline CDR1 reads SGDLS; CDR2 reads YYNGEE. V shed 3 bases and J shed 3 bases, with 22 bases lying between them. CDR3 length: 19 amino acids. Full variable domain (rest looked up from reference TRBV9 and TRBJ1-6): DSGVTQTPKHLITATGQRVTLRCSPRSGDLSVYWYQQSLDQGLQFLIQYYNGEERAKGNILERFSAQQFPDLHSELNLSSLELGDSALYFCASSASQGDPVIYNSPLHFGNGTRLTVT.

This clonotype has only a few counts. CDR3: CASRLFHLAANSDTQYF. The DNA of the CDR3 is TGCGCCAGCAGACTATTCCATCTAGCGGCGAACTCAGATACGCAGTATTTT. The chain has TRBV4-1 and TRBJ2-3; 7 nucleotides align to TRBD2. V shed 6 bases, J shed 4 bases, and the junction held 16 bases outside the gene matches. CDR1 MGHRA and CDR2 YSYEKL come from the germline V gene. There are 17 residues in the CDR3.

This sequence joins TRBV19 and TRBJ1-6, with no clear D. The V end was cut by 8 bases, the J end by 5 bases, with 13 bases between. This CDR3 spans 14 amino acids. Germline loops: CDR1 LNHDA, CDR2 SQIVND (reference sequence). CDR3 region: CASALGGNNSPLHF. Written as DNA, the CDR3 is TGTGCCAGTGCCCTTGGTGGTAATAATTCACCCCTCCACTTT.

The DNA for the CDR3 is TGCGCCAGCAGCCAAGATCAGGCGGGGCCGTACTATGGCTACACCTTC. As protein: CASSQDQAGPYYGYTF. The V call is TRBV4-3, the J call TRBJ1-2; tentative D call: TRBD1 (5 bases). The germline V and J ends were trimmed by 0 bases and 3 bases, with 14 bases remaining between them. The CDR3 loop spans 16 amino acids. Germline-derived CDR1 and CDR2 are LGHNA and YSLEER.

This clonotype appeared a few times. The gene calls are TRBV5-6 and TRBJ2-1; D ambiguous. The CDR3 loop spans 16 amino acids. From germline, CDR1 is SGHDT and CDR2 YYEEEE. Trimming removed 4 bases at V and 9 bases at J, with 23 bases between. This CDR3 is CASSPLGRTRISEQFF. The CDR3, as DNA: TGTGCCAGCAGCCCCCTTGGCAGGACCCGAATAAGTGAGCAGTTCTTC.

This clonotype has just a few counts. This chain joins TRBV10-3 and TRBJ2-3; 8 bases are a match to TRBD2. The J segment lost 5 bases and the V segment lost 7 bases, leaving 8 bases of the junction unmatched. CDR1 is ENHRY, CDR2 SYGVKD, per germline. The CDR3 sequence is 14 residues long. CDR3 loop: CAITSGLGIDTQYF. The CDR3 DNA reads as TGTGCCATCACCTCGGGACTAGGGATAGATACGCAGTATTTT.

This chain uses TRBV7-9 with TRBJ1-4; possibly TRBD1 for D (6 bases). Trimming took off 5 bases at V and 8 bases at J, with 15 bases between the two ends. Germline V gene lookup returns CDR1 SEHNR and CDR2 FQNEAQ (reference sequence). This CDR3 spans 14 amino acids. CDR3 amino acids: CASSHTGTSEKLFF. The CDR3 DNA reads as TGTGCCAGCAGCCATACAGGGACCTCGGAAAAACTGTTTTTT.

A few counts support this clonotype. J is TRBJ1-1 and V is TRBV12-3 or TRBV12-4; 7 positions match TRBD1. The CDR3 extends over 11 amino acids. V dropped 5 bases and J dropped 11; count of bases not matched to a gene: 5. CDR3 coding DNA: TGTGCCAGCAGTGCGGACAGGCCTGCTTTCTTT. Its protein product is CASSADRPAFF.

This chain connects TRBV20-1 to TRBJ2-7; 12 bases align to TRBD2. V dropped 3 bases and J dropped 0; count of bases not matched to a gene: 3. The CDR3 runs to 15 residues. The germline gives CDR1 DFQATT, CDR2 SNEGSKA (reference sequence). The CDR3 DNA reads TGCAGTGCTAGCCGGACTAGCGGGGTCTCCTACGAGCAGTACTTC. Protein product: CSASRTSGVSYEQYF.

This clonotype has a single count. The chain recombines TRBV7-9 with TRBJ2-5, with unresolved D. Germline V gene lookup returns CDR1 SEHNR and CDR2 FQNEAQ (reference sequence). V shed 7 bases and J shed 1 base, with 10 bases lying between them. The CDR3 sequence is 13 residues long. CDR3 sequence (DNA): TGTGCCAGCATCAGGAGCCTCCAAGAGACCCAGTACTTC. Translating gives CASIRSLQETQYF. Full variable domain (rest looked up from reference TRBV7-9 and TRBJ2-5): DTGVSQNPRHKITKRGQNVTFRCDPISEHNRLYWYRQTLGQGPEFLTYFQNEAQLEKSRLLSDRFSAERPKGSFSTLEIQRTEQGDSAMYLCASIRSLQETQYFGPGTRLLVL.

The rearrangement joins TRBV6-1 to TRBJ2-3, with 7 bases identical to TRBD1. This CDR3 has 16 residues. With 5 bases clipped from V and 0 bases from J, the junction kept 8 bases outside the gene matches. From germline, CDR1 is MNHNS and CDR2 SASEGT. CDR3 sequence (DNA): TGTGCCAGCAGTCCCCAGGACAGGTCTAGCACAGATACGCAGTATTTT. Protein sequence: CASSPQDRSSTDTQYF.

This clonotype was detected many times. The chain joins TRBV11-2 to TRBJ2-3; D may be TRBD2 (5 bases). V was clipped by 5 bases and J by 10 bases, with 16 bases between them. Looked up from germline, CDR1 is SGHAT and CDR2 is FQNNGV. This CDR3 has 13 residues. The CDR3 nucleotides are TGTGCCAGCAGCCCCCAGGACTTTTCACCGCAGTATTTT. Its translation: CASSPQDFSPQYF.

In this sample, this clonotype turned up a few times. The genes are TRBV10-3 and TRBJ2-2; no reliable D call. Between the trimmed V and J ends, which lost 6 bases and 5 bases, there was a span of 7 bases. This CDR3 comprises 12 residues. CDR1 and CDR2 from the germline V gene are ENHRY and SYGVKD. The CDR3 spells CAISQDTGELFF. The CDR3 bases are TGTGCCATCAGCCAGGATACCGGGGAGCTGTTTTTT.

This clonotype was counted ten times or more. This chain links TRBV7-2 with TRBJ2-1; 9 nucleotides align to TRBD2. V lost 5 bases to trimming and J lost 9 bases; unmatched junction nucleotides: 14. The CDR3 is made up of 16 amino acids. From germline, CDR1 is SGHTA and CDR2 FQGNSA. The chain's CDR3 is CASSPPGGAGGPEQFF. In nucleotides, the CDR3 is TGTGCCAGCAGCCCACCTGGTGGGGCGGGGGGGCCTGAGCAGTTCTTC.

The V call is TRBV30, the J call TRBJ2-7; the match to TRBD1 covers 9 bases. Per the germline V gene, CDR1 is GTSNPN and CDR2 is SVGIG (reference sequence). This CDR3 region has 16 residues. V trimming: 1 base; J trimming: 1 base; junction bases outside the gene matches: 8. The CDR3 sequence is CAWSARTGGRSYEQYF. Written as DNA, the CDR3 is TGTGCCTGGAGTGCTCGAACAGGGGGCCGGTCCTACGAGCAGTACTTC. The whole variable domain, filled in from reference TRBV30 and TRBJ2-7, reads SQTIHQWPATLVQPVGSPLSLECTVEGTSNPNLYWYRQAAGRGLQLLFYSVGIGQISSEVPQNLSASRPQDRQFILSSKKLLLSDSGFYLCAWSARTGGRSYEQYFGPGTRLTVT.

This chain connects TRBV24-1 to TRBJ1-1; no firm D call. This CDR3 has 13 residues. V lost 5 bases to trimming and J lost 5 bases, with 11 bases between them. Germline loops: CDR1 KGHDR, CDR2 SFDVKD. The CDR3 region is CATSVGVGTEAFF. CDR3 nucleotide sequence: TGTGCCACCAGTGTTGGGGTGGGGACTGAAGCTTTCTTT.

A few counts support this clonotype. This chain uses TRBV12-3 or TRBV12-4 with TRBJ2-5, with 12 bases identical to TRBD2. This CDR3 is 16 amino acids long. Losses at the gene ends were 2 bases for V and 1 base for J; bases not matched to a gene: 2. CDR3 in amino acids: CASSLTSGGLQETQYF. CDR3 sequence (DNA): TGTGCCAGCAGTTTAACTAGCGGGGGGCTCCAAGAGACCCAGTACTTC.

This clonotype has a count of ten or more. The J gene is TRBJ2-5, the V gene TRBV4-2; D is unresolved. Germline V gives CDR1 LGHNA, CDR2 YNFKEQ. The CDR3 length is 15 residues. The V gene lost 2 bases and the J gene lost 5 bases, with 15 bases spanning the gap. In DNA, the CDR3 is TGTGCCAGCAGCCAATACCCGTTAGCCACGGAGACCCAGTACTTC. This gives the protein CASSQYPLATETQYF.

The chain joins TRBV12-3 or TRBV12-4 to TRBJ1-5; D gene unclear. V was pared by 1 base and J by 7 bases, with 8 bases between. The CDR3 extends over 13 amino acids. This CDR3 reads CASSLGGWQPQHF. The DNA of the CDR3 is TGTGCCAGCAGTTTAGGGGGATGGCAGCCCCAGCATTTT.